The 8 T cell receptor beta chains below all came from one sample that was sequenced in a study of blood T cell repertoires in COVID-19 (dated by TCRdb to 2020 to 2022). The library was made by the immunoSEQ multiplex PCR assay. TCRdb carries this immuneACCESS record with in-frame sequences only. Its versions omit some clonotypes, under half of them owing to an unresolved V gene in the studies checked, with the rest unexplained. This sample has about 210,000 clones in its table, and about 80% of those were observed once. The top ten hold 7.8% of the sample. The sequencing sample was made of peripheral blood. These receptors were taken from a woman aged 55-70 years with COVID-19, enrolled during active disease.

The chain combines TRBV29-1 with TRBJ2-7, with 9 positions matching TRBD1. V trimming: 6 bases; J trimming: 0 bases; junction bases outside the gene matches: 6. CDR3 size: 14 residues. Germline CDR1 SQVTM, CDR2 ANQGSEA. This CDR3 is CSVRDRAFSYEQYF. In DNA, the CDR3 is TGCAGCGTCCGGGACAGGGCTTTCTCCTACGAGCAGTACTTC.

V and J are TRBV5-1 and TRBJ2-2, with TRBD1 identical over 10 bases. V was clipped by 0 bases and J by 4 bases; unmatched bases: 3. CDR3 length: 16 amino acids. Germline V gene data show CDR1 as SGHRS and CDR2 as YFSETQ. CDR3 in amino acids: CASSLAGTGATGELFF. The CDR3 bases are TGCGCCAGCAGCTTGGCCGGGACAGGGGCCACCGGGGAGCTGTTTTTT.

This clone appeared a few times. The chain combines TRBV29-1 with TRBJ2-3, with 11 bases identical to TRBD2. Trimming at V came to 6 bases and at J to 0 bases, leaving 11 bases not matched to a gene. CDR1 is SQVTM and CDR2 is ANQGSEA in the germline V gene. This CDR3 is built from 17 residues. This CDR3 reads CSVPDSGRAYSTDTQYF. CDR3 DNA sequence: TGCAGCGTGCCGGATAGCGGGAGGGCCTACAGCACAGATACGCAGTATTTT.

The DNA for the CDR3 is TGTGCCAGCAGCTTGAGACAGAGTAATTCACCCCTCCACTTT. Its translation: CASSLRQSNSPLHF. The chain uses TRBV5-5 and TRBJ1-6; D is possibly TRBD1 (5 bases). Germline V CDR1 and CDR2: SGHKS, YYEKEE (reference sequence). The CDR3 is made up of 14 amino acids. Trimming removed 1 base from V and 6 bases from J, with 8 bases in between.

This chain connects TRBV18 to TRBJ1-4, with 12 bases lining up with TRBD1. The CDR3 contains 17 residues. Trimming at V came to 3 bases and at J to 7 bases, leaving 9 bases not matched to a gene. Germline V gives CDR1 KGHSH, CDR2 LQKENI. The CDR3 coding sequence is TGTGCCAGCTCACCCGGGACAGGGGGCCTTGATAGTGAAAAACTGTTTTTT. It codes for CASSPGTGGLDSEKLFF.

This clone turned up a few times. The chain carries TRBV5-1 and TRBJ1-5, with 9 bases that match TRBD1. Trimming at V came to 3 bases and at J to 2 bases, leaving 6 bases not matched to a gene. The CDR3 is 16 amino acids. Germline lookup yields CDR1 SGHRS and CDR2 YFSETQ. CDR3 sequence reads: CASSSGTGGGNQPQHF. As DNA, the CDR3 is TGCGCCAGCAGCTCAGGAACAGGGGGCGGCAATCAGCCCCAGCATTTT. The whole variable domain, filled in from reference TRBV5-1 and TRBJ1-5, reads KAGVTQTPRYLIKTRGQQVTLSCSPISGHRSVSWYQQTPGQGLQFLFEYFSETQRNKGNFPGRFSGRQFSNSRSEMNVSTLELGDSALYLCASSSGTGGGNQPQHFGDGTRLSIL.

The chain employs TRBV6-6 and TRBJ2-3, with 8 bases lining up with TRBD1. Germline CDR1 is MNHNY and CDR2 is SVGAGI (reference sequence). The CDR3 sequence is 16 residues long. V was pared by 4 bases and J by 6 bases, with 12 bases of the junction left unmatched. The CDR3 loop reads CASSFPADRVMDTQYF. The CDR3 DNA sequence: TGTGCCAGCAGTTTCCCGGCGGACAGGGTCATGGATACGCAGTATTTT.

Here the CDR3 reads CASSLEGQVHQPQHF. In nucleotides, the CDR3 is TGTGCCAGCAGCTTAGAGGGACAGGTTCATCAGCCCCAGCATTTT. The gene calls are TRBV7-3 and TRBJ1-5; 8 bases map to TRBD1. V was pared by 2 bases and J by 5 bases, with 5 bases of the junction left unmatched. CDR1 and CDR2 (germline): SGHTA, FQGTGA. The CDR3 is made up of 15 amino acids.